This T cell receptor (beta chain) comes out of a study of blood T cell repertoires in COVID-19. Assay used: immunoSEQ multiplex PCR; TCRdb lists only in-frame clones, some missing. The table includes more than 250,000 clones, roughly 85% detected once. V was pared by 5 bases and J by 1 base, with 17 bases between. Per the germline V gene, CDR1 is MDHEN and CDR2 is SYDVKM. The CDR3 has 16 amino acids. Sequences were obtained from peripheral blood. V usage is TRBV28 and J usage is TRBJ1-2, with a weak D call TRBD1 (6 bases). This clonotype originated in a man between 50 and 59 years old with active or convalescent COVID-19. DNA of the CDR3: TGTGCCAGCAGTATAATACTACAGGGCCATAACTATGGCTACACCTTC. Its translation is CASSIILQGHNYGYTF.